The 18 T cell receptor beta chains below were found in one sample sequenced in a study of OX40 agonist ivuxolimab in advanced cancers. The protocol was immunoSEQ multiplex PCR, while the TCRdb copy is restricted to in-frame clones and leaves out a portion. The sample carries around 110,000 clones, approximately 90% recorded once. The material was CD4+ or CD8+ T cells sorted from blood, obtained in a trial of the OX40 agonist ivuxolimab. Source of these receptors: an adult with an advanced solid tumor such as melanoma, head and neck, liver or kidney cancer.

The table lists this clone with a few counts. This rearrangement joins TRBV28 to TRBJ2-7, with TRBD2 identical over 7 bases. Looked up from germline, CDR1 is MDHEN and CDR2 is SYDVKM. This CDR3 has 15 residues. Losses at the gene ends were 5 bases for V and 4 bases for J; bases not matched to a gene: 11. CDR3 residues: CASSPRLASRYEQYF. CDR3 coding DNA: TGTGCCAGCAGTCCTCGACTAGCCTCTCGTTACGAGCAGTACTTC.

The chain couples TRBV7-2 to TRBJ2-1; D unclear. CDR1 SGHTA and CDR2 FQGNSA come from the germline V gene. The CDR3 extends over 14 amino acids. The V and J ends lost 5 bases and 0 bases respectively, with 8 bases between them. This chain's CDR3 is CASSLLGSYNEQFF. As DNA, the CDR3 is TGTGCCAGCAGCCTGTTAGGCTCCTACAATGAGCAGTTCTTC.

The V gene is TRBV27, the J gene TRBJ2-4, with 13 positions matching TRBD2. CDR1 MNHEY and CDR2 SMNVEV come from the germline V gene (reference sequence). V gave up 11 bases and J gave up 0 bases; unmatched junction bases: 22. This CDR3 contains 21 residues. CDR3 sequence (DNA): TGTGCCCTCGAACCAACTAGCGGGGGGGCCAAATTCGATTTAGCCAAAAACATTCAGTACTTC. This gives the protein CALEPTSGGAKFDLAKNIQYF.

This sequence joins TRBV6-5 and TRBJ2-5; tentatively, D is TRBD2 (5 bases). Trimming cost V 5 bases and J 2 bases, with 9 bases left between them. The length of the CDR3 is 13 residues. Germline CDR1 is MNHEY and CDR2 is SVGAGI. The CDR3 protein is CASSQTRQETQYF. The CDR3 DNA reads as TGTGCCAGCAGTCAAACTAGACAAGAGACCCAGTACTTC.

J is TRBJ1-5 and V is TRBV18; weak D call: TRBD1 (6 bases). Germline V lookup: CDR1 KGHSH, CDR2 LQKENI. Trimming left V 6 bases short and J 5 bases short, with 14 bases between. CDR3 size: 14 residues. For the CDR3, the DNA is TGTGCCAGCTCTCAAGGGGGGTCAGATCAGCCCCAGCATTTT. Residues: CASSQGGSDQPQHF. The full variable domain, completed using reference TRBV18 and TRBJ1-5, is NAGVMQNPRHLVRRRGQEARLRCSPMKGHSHVYWYRQLPEEGLKFMVYLQKENIIDESGMPKERFSAEFPKEGPSILRIQQVVRGDSAAYFCASSQGGSDQPQHFGDGTRLSIL.

This chain connects TRBV28 to TRBJ1-5, with a tentative D call TRBD1 (5 bases). Per the germline V gene, CDR1 is MDHEN and CDR2 is SYDVKM. Trimming shortened V by 6 bases and J by 1 base, and 25 bases separated the two germline ends. The CDR3 length is 19 residues. CDR3 protein: CASRFSGTVILGSNQPQHF. For the CDR3, the DNA is TGTGCCAGCAGGTTCTCCGGGACGGTTATTTTGGGGAGCAATCAGCCCCAGCATTTT.

As for this clone: Additional DNA sequences in this sample encode the identical CDR3. The CDR3 protein is CASSLDRFNEKLFF. CDR3 DNA: TGTGCCAGCAGCTTGGACCGATTTAATGAAAAACTGTTTTTT. This chain uses TRBV7-2 with TRBJ1-4; no definite D call. CDR3 size: 14 residues. V was shortened by 3 bases and J by 4 bases, with 9 bases between the two germline ends. Germline-derived CDR1 and CDR2 are SGHTA and FQGNSA.

This clone was detected only a few times. The chain has TRBV5-1 and TRBJ1-3; weak D call: TRBD1 (6 bases). V lost 2 bases and J 0 bases, leaving 9 bases between the germline ends. Per germline, CDR1 SGHRS and CDR2 YFSETQ. The CDR3 runs to 15 residues. As DNA, the CDR3 is TGCGCCAGCAGCTTCGGGGGCCCCTCTGGAAACACCATATATTTT. Residues: CASSFGGPSGNTIYF.

The gene calls are TRBV7-2 and TRBJ2-2; tentatively, D is TRBD1 or TRBD2 (5 bases each). CDR1 and CDR2 (germline): SGHTA, FQGNSA. V was shortened by 7 bases and J by 4 bases, with 16 bases between the two germline ends. The CDR3 loop spans 15 amino acids. Here the CDR3 DNA reads TGTGCCAGCATCCTCTGGGACGGAGTCACCGGGGAGCTGTTTTTT. This translates into CASILWDGVTGELFF.

This sequence joins TRBV7-2 and TRBJ2-3, with TRBD1 as a possible D gene (5 bases). CDR3 length equals 13 residues. Germline V gene data show CDR1 as SGHTA and CDR2 as FQGNSA. V lost 5 bases to trimming and J lost 2 bases, with 8 bases between them. Here the CDR3 reads CASSGHLTDTQYF. DNA for the CDR3: TGTGCCAGCAGCGGACACCTCACAGATACGCAGTATTTT.

V gene TRBV6-1 combines with J gene TRBJ2-2; D is undetermined. The V gene's germline CDR1 is MNHNS and CDR2 SASEGT. V shed 1 base and J shed 0 bases, with 6 bases lying between them. This CDR3 region has 15 residues. The CDR3 DNA follows: TGTGCCAGCAGTGAAGGGTTCGCGAACACCGGGGAGCTGTTTTTT. Translating gives CASSEGFANTGELFF.

This chain links TRBV7-2 with TRBJ1-1; 9 bases fit TRBD1. Germline CDR1 is SGHTA and CDR2 is FQGNSA. Trimming took 5 bases from V and 4 from J; bases not matched to a gene: 11. The CDR3 consists of 16 residues. The DNA of the CDR3 is TGTGCCAGCAGCCCAAGGGGGAAGACAGGGGGCACTGAAGCTTTCTTT. Encoded protein: CASSPRGKTGGTEAFF. The complete variable domain, with remaining parts taken from reference TRBV7-2 and TRBJ1-1, reads GAGVSQSPSNKVTEKGKDVELRCDPISGHTALYWYRQSLGQGLEFLIYFQGNSAPDKSGLPSDRFSAERTGGSVSTLTIQRTQQEDSAVYLCASSPRGKTGGTEAFFGQGTRLTVV.

The gene calls are TRBV5-4 and TRBJ1-6; 11 nucleotides line up with TRBD1. CDR1 is SGHNT and CDR2 is YYREEE in the germline V gene (reference sequence). The CDR3 totals 15 residues. Trimming took 6 bases from V and 6 from J; bases not matched to a gene: 5. The DNA for the CDR3 is TGTGCCAGCACCCTCGGGACAGGGGGTAATTCACCCCTCCACTTT. Translation gives CASTLGTGGNSPLHF.

The V call is TRBV4-2, the J call TRBJ1-1, with 8 bases matching TRBD1. The germline V gene encodes CDR1 LGHNA and CDR2 YNFKEQ. The CDR3 runs 15 residues. V lost 1 base and J lost 7; bases outside the gene matches: 8. CDR3 sequence (DNA): TGTGCCAGCAGCCAAGCCGGGACAGGCGCGAGTGAAGCTTTCTTT. This gives the protein CASSQAGTGASEAFF.

The sample holds a few counts of this clone. This chain links TRBV2 with TRBJ2-5, with TRBD2 matching 9 bases. This CDR3 region has 15 residues. Germline V CDR1 and CDR2: SNHLY, FYNNEI. J gave up 5 bases and V 1 base, and 5 bases lay outside the gene matches. In DNA form, the CDR3 reads TGTGCCAGCAGTGAAGGGACTAGCGTGGTGGAGACCCAGTACTTC. Translation: CASSEGTSVVETQYF.

This rearrangement joins TRBV6-1 to TRBJ1-4, with D uncertain. V was pared by 3 bases and J by 2 bases, with 7 bases between. The CDR3 spans 14 residues. CDR1 is MNHNS and CDR2 is SASEGT in the germline V gene. Here the CDR3 reads CASSERRTNEKLFF. The CDR3 DNA reads as TGTGCCAGCAGTGAGAGACGCACTAATGAAAAACTGTTTTTT.

V and J are TRBV7-9 and TRBJ1-5; a possible D gene is TRBD1 (5 bases). V lost 5 bases to trimming and J lost 5 bases, with 10 bases between them. Germline CDR1 reads SEHNR; CDR2 reads FQNEAQ (reference sequence). This CDR3 is 13 amino acids long. The CDR3 loop reads CASSAGGDQPQHF. The DNA for the CDR3 is TGTGCCAGCAGCGCGGGGGGGGATCAGCCCCAGCATTTT.

The genes are TRBV6-6 and TRBJ1-2; D perhaps matches TRBD1 (5 bases). With 6 bases removed from V and 8 bases from J, the gap between germline ends came to 19 bases. This CDR3 comprises 14 residues. Germline lookup yields CDR1 MNHNY and CDR2 SVGAGI (reference sequence). The CDR3 sequence is CASSNQQAAGGYTF. In DNA, the CDR3 is TGTGCCAGCAGCAACCAACAGGCAGCGGGAGGCTACACCTTC.